Shown below are 4 T cell receptor beta chains from a single sample sequenced in a study of T cells in tumors after PD-1 blockade. Produced via immunoSEQ multiplex PCR; TCRdb's table is partial and in-frame only. The data hold 15,000 to 25,000 clones, with approximately 84% observed a single time. The source material was PBMCs, sampled after anti-PD-1 therapy. The receptors shown here come from a human donor with advanced basal cell or squamous cell carcinoma (not recorded which).

V usage is TRBV7-2 and J usage is TRBJ2-7, with TRBD2 matching 11 bases. With 5 bases clipped from V and 6 bases from J, the junction kept 9 bases outside the gene matches. CDR3 length: 15 amino acids. The germline CDR1 and CDR2 sequences are SGHTA and FQGNSA. This chain's CDR3 is CASSLLAGDTGEQYF. For the CDR3, the DNA is TGTGCCAGCAGCCTACTAGCGGGAGATACCGGCGAGCAGTACTTC. Full variable domain (remainder filled in from reference TRBV7-2 and TRBJ2-7): GAGVSQSPSNKVTEKGKDVELRCDPISGHTALYWYRQSLGQGLEFLIYFQGNSAPDKSGLPSDRFSAERTGGSVSTLTIQRTQQEDSAVYLCASSLLAGDTGEQYFGPGTRLTVT.

The chain couples TRBV5-1 to TRBJ2-7; 7 positions agree with TRBD1. From germline, CDR1 is SGHRS and CDR2 YFSETQ. After removal of 0 bases from V and 0 bases from J, the junction contained 6 bases not matched to a gene. There are 16 residues in the CDR3. CDR3 sequence (DNA): TGCGCCAGCAGCTTGGTCCAGGGGGATAGCTCCTACGAGCAGTACTTC. Protein product: CASSLVQGDSSYEQYF. Full variable domain (missing parts from reference TRBV5-1 and TRBJ2-7): KAGVTQTPRYLIKTRGQQVTLSCSPISGHRSVSWYQQTPGQGLQFLFEYFSETQRNKGNFPGRFSGRQFSNSRSEMNVSTLELGDSALYLCASSLVQGDSSYEQYFGPGTRLTVT.

The chain carries TRBV19 and TRBJ1-2; no definite D call. This CDR3 comprises 10 residues. Deletions cut 10 bases from V and 1 base from J, with 4 bases between. CDR1 LNHDA and CDR2 SQIVND come from the germline V gene (reference sequence). CDR3 region: CATHNYGYTF. The CDR3 nucleotides read TGTGCCACTCATAACTATGGCTACACCTTC.

The V gene is TRBV5-1, the J gene TRBJ1-3; 8 bases match TRBD1. The junction had 5 bases not matched to a gene; V was cut back by 4 bases and J by 2 bases. CDR3 length: 15 amino acids. Germline CDR1 reads SGHRS; CDR2 reads YFSETQ. The CDR3 nucleotides read TGCGCCAGCAGCCCGGGACAGGTTACTGGAAACACCATATATTTT. The encoded protein is CASSPGQVTGNTIYF.